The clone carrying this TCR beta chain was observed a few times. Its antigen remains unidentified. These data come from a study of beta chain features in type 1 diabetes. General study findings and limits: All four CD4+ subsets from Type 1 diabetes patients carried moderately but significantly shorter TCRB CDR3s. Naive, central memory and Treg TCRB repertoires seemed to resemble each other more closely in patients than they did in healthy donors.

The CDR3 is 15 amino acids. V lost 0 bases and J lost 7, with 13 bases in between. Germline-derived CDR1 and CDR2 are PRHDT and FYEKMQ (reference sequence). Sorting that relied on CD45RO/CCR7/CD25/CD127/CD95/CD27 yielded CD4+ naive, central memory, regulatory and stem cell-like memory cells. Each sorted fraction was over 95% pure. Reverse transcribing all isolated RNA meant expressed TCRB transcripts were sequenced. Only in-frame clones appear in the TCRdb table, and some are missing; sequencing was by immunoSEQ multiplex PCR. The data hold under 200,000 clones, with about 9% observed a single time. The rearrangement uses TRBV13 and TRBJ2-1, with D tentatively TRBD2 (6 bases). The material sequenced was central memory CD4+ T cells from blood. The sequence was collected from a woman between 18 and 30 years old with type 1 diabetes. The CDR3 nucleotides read TGTGCCAGCAGCTTAGGCCGAGCGGCGGGGAATGAGCAGTTCTTC. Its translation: CASSLGRAAGNEQFF.